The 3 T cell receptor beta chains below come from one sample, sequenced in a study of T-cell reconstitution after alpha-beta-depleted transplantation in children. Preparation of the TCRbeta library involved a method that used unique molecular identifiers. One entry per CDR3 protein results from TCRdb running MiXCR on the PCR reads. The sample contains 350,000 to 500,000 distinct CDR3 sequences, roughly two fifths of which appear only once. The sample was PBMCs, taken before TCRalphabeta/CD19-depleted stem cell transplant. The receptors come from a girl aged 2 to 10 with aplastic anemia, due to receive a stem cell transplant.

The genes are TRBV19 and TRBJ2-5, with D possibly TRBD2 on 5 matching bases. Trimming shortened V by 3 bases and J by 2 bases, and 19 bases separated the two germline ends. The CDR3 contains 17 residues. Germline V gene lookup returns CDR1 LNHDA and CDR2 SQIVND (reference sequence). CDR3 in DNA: TGTGCCAGTAGTATTTCTGGTCCAGCGGCAGTTCAAGAGACCCAGTACTTC. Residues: CASSISGPAAVQETQYF.

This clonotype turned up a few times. CDR3: CASRTGEVYTEAFF. CDR3 in DNA: TGTGCCAGCAGAACAGGGGAGGTTTACACTGAAGCTTTCTTT. The rearrangement links TRBV6-1 to TRBJ1-1; 7 nucleotides agree with TRBD1. J lost 3 bases, V lost 6 bases, and 7 bases had no gene match. The germline gives CDR1 MNHNS, CDR2 SASEGT. CDR3 length equals 14 residues.

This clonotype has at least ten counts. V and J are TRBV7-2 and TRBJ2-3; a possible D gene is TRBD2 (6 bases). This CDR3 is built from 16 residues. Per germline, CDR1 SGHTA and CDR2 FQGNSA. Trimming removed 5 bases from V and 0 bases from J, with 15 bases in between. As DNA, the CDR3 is TGTGCCAGCAGCCTTGGGACTTACAGAAGCACAGATACGCAGTATTTT. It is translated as CASSLGTYRSTDTQYF.